This T cell receptor (beta chain) was recorded in a study of T cell responses to AZD1222 COVID-19 vaccine. Germline V gene sequence: CDR1 SGHAT, CDR2 FQNNGV. The CDR3 contains 15 residues. Unmatched junction bases numbered 11, after V lost 3 bases and J lost 7 bases. Assay used: immunoSEQ multiplex PCR; TCRdb lists only in-frame clones, some missing. Among tens of thousands of clones listed, about 90% were seen once. General study findings and limits: White British donors predominated, females outnumbered males, and clonal diversity was possibly underestimated.

As to this clone: Its antigen remains unidentified.

Pooling of second doses given at about 4 or about 12 weeks was done. The source of this sequence is an adult who received the AZD1222 COVID-19 vaccine. This chain uses TRBV11-2 with TRBJ1-1; 7 bases fit TRBD1. Sequenced here: peripheral blood, sampled 28 days after the second AZD1222 dose. Here the CDR3 reads CASSLSTGLLGEAFF. The CDR3 nucleotides read TGTGCCAGCAGCTTGTCGACAGGGCTTCTGGGTGAAGCTTTCTTT.